The 20 T cell receptor beta chains given below trace back to one sample, sequenced in a study of blood T cell repertoires in COVID-19. Sequenced by immunoSEQ multiplex PCR; TCRdb stores in-frame clones only, minus some. The sample yields about 380,000 clones, 85% seen once. Sequencing was carried out using peripheral blood. Receptors originate from a woman aged 18-29 years with acute or convalescent COVID-19.

The V gene is TRBV9, the J gene TRBJ2-5; D remains unclear. Germline-derived CDR1 and CDR2 are SGDLS and YYNGEE. The V end lost 0 bases, the J end lost 2 bases, and 14 bases lay between the germline ends. The CDR3 loop spans 16 amino acids. The CDR3 protein is CASSVDDITLQETQYF. CDR3 sequence (DNA): TGTGCCAGCAGCGTAGACGACATCACCCTTCAAGAGACCCAGTACTTC. Complete variable domain (other parts from reference TRBV9 and TRBJ2-5): DSGVTQTPKHLITATGQRVTLRCSPRSGDLSVYWYQQSLDQGLQFLIQYYNGEERAKGNILERFSAQQFPDLHSELNLSSLELGDSALYFCASSVDDITLQETQYFGPGTRLLVL.

This chain connects TRBV19 to TRBJ1-5, with 9 bases fitting TRBD1. This CDR3 is 18 amino acids long. The junction had 11 bases not matched to a gene; V was cut back by 0 bases and J by 5 bases. Germline V gene data show CDR1 as LNHDA and CDR2 as SQIVND (reference sequence). The CDR3: CASSIDIAVGQGYQPQHF. The CDR3 DNA is TGTGCCAGTAGTATAGACATCGCCGTCGGACAGGGGTATCAGCCCCAGCATTTT.

This chain links TRBV5-4 with TRBJ2-5; the D gene is possibly TRBD2 (6 bases). Trimming cost V 2 bases and J 5 bases, with 13 bases left between them. CDR3 length equals 14 residues. The germline V gene encodes CDR1 SGHNT and CDR2 YYREEE (reference sequence). The DNA of the CDR3 is TGTGCCAGCAGCTTTGAGACTAGTGGCGAGACCCAGTACTTC. Residues: CASSFETSGETQYF.

This clone came up once. The chain combines TRBV11-2 with TRBJ1-4, with D tentatively TRBD1 (6 bases). The CDR3 length is 15 residues. CDR1 and CDR2 from the germline V gene are SGHAT and FQNNGV. V lost 4 bases and J lost 8, with 17 bases in between. DNA of the CDR3: TGTGCCAGCAGCTCGTTACAGGGATGGGGGGAAAAACTGTTTTTT. Translating gives CASSSLQGWGEKLFF.

This clone was counted a single time. The V call is TRBV19, the J call TRBJ2-7, with 8 bases lining up with TRBD1. V was clipped by 4 bases and J by 4 bases; unmatched bases: 3. Germline V gene lookup returns CDR1 LNHDA and CDR2 SQIVND (reference sequence). The CDR3 covers 13 residues. The CDR3 is CASSRTGQYEQYF. The CDR3 DNA reads as TGTGCCAGTAGTAGGACAGGGCAGTACGAGCAGTACTTC.

The genes are TRBV5-6 and TRBJ2-1; 7 bases are a match to TRBD1. The germline CDR1 and CDR2 sequences are SGHDT and YYEEEE. The CDR3 covers 15 residues. Trimming removed 0 bases from V and 2 bases from J; junction bases left unmatched: 2. DNA of the CDR3: TGTGCCAGCAGCTTGGGCACAGGGGCCTACAATGAGCAGTTCTTC. Its translation is CASSLGTGAYNEQFF.

This chain uses TRBV11-2 with TRBJ1-3; perhaps TRBD1 as D (6 bases). V lost 2 bases, J lost 1 base, and 9 bases lay in between. Germline-derived CDR1 and CDR2 are SGHAT and FQNNGV. CDR3 length: 15 amino acids. The CDR3 protein is CASSLIRGSGNTIYF. Written as DNA, the CDR3 is TGTGCCAGCAGCTTAATCAGGGGTTCTGGAAACACCATATATTTT.

CDR3 protein: CASKWDRSYEQYF. The CDR3 bases are TGTGCCAGCAAATGGGACAGATCCTACGAGCAGTACTTC. The V call is TRBV2, the J call TRBJ2-7; 7 bases are shared with TRBD1. Germline V CDR1 and CDR2: SNHLY, FYNNEI. The CDR3 sequence is 13 residues long. The junction had 4 bases not matched to a gene; V was cut back by 7 bases and J by 1 base. Full variable domain (rest looked up from reference TRBV2 and TRBJ2-7): EPEVTQTPSHQVTQMGQEVILRCVPISNHLYFYWYRQILGQKVEFLVSFYNNEISEKSEIFDDQFSVERPDGSNFTLKIRSTKLEDSAMYFCASKWDRSYEQYFGPGTRLTVT.

The CDR3 protein is CASSPDRDSNQPQHF. The CDR3 DNA follows: TGTGCCAGCAGTCCCGACAGGGACAGCAATCAGCCCCAGCATTTT. The genes are TRBV7-4 and TRBJ1-5; TRBD1 matches at 7 bases. The CDR3 runs 15 residues. V gave up 6 bases and J gave up 1 base; unmatched junction bases: 6. Germline values: CDR1 SGHVT, CDR2 SQSDAQ.

The chain has TRBV28 and TRBJ2-7, with 9 bases fitting TRBD2. The V gene's germline CDR1 is MDHEN and CDR2 SYDVKM. The CDR3 has 15 residues. J gave up 2 bases and V 8 bases, and 10 bases lay outside the gene matches. CDR3 coding DNA: TGTGCCAGCGCGGAGACTAGCGGTTTTGCCTACGAGCAGTACTTC. Its translation: CASAETSGFAYEQYF.

The DNA for the CDR3 is TGTGCCAGCAGCGACAGGAGGACAGGGGCGTACACTGAAGCTTTCTTT. Its translation is CASSDRRTGAYTEAFF. The chain uses TRBV9 and TRBJ1-1; 9 bases align to TRBD1. The CDR3 covers 16 residues. Germline lookup yields CDR1 SGDLS and CDR2 YYNGEE. Unmatched junction bases numbered 9, after V lost 3 bases and J lost 3 bases.

CDR3 sequence (DNA): TGTGCCAGCCGAATGACAGGGGAATTCGTCTATGGCTACACCTTC. Translating it yields CASRMTGEFVYGYTF. The chain links TRBV27 to TRBJ1-2; 8 bases map to TRBD1. Germline V gene sequence: CDR1 MNHEY, CDR2 SMNVEV (reference sequence). Trimming took 8 bases from V and 4 from J; bases not matched to a gene: 12. There are 15 residues in the CDR3.

This chain connects TRBV12-3 or TRBV12-4 to TRBJ1-1; TRBD1 matches at 8 bases. The CDR3 runs to 13 residues. The V segment lost 3 bases and the J segment 7 bases; nucleotides outside the gene matches: 4. The CDR3, as DNA: TGTGCCAGCAGTTTTATGACAGGGGTTGAAGCTTTCTTT. Protein sequence: CASSFMTGVEAFF.

The J gene is TRBJ1-1, the V gene TRBV20-1; 7 bases match TRBD1. Germline CDR1 and CDR2: DFQATT and SNEGSKA (reference sequence). The ends lost 3 bases at V and 1 base at J; junction bases unmatched: 8. The CDR3 consists of 15 residues. The DNA of the CDR3 is TGCAGTGCTAGTTTGGGCTCAGGGGGGAACACTGAAGCTTTCTTT. Encoded protein: CSASLGSGGNTEAFF.

CDR3: CASSQDTGEQYF. CDR3 nucleotides: TGTGCCAGCAGCCAAGATACGGGGGAGCAGTACTTC. The chain carries TRBV3-1 (or the pseudogene TRBV3-2) and TRBJ2-7, with D maybe TRBD2 (5 bases). CDR3 length: 12 residues. CDR1 and CDR2 from the germline V gene are LGHDT and YNNKEL (reference sequence). Trimming removed 0 bases at V and 7 bases at J, with 7 bases between.

The chain joins TRBV9 to TRBJ2-1; 7 bases are shared with TRBD2. CDR1 SGDLS and CDR2 YYNGEE come from the germline V gene. V dropped 4 bases and J dropped 0; count of bases not matched to a gene: 16. The CDR3 is made up of 19 amino acids. DNA for the CDR3: TGTGCCAGCAGCCCCCTGATGAGCGGCGGGGGTAGCTCCTACAATGAGCAGTTCTTC. It encodes CASSPLMSGGGSSYNEQFF.

As DNA, the CDR3 is TGTGCCAGCAGCGGCCACTCGGTGGGGGAGGAGACAGATACGCAGTATTTT. Its translation: CASSGHSVGEETDTQYF. The chain links TRBV11-2 to TRBJ2-3; weak D call: TRBD2 (6 bases). CDR3 length equals 17 residues. Germline CDR1 is SGHAT and CDR2 is FQNNGV. The germline V and J ends were trimmed by 5 bases and 3 bases, with 21 bases remaining between them.

CDR3 DNA: TGTGCCAGTAGTATAGGGGCAGGGGGGCGCGGTGAAAAACTGTTTTTT. Amino acids: CASSIGAGGRGEKLFF. The chain uses TRBV19 and TRBJ1-4, with 7 bases fitting TRBD1. The CDR3 runs 16 residues. The junction had 9 bases not matched to a gene; V was cut back by 1 base and J by 7 bases. Germline assignment: CDR1 LNHDA and CDR2 SQIVND (reference sequence).

The chain couples TRBV6-5 to TRBJ1-2, with 8 bases lining up with TRBD1. The CDR3 covers 15 residues. The germline gives CDR1 MNHEY, CDR2 SVGAGI. V gave up 6 bases and J gave up 0 bases; unmatched junction bases: 6. CDR3 DNA: TGTGCCAGCAGGGCCGGGACAGGTCCTAACTATGGCTACACCTTC. It encodes CASRAGTGPNYGYTF.

This clone came up once. The gene calls are TRBV3-1 (or the pseudogene TRBV3-2) and TRBJ2-7; D possibly corresponds to TRBD2 (6 bases). Germline V gene lookup returns CDR1 LGHDT and CDR2 YNNKEL (reference sequence). V lost 1 base and J 2 bases, leaving 9 bases between the germline ends. This CDR3 region has 14 residues. CDR3 in amino acids: CASSQGGEAYEQYF. The CDR3 DNA follows: TGTGCCAGCAGCCAAGGAGGGGAGGCCTACGAGCAGTACTTC.